This passage covers 15 T cell receptor beta chains from one sample sequenced in a study of STAT5B mutations in CD4+ large granular lymphocyte leukemia. Clones were read by immunoSEQ multiplex PCR, and TCRdb kept only the in-frame ones, dropping some. This table has 30,000 to 35,000 clones, 85% appearing once. Sequencing input: CD4+ T cells from blood buffy coats. Receptors originate from a human donor in good health.

The V gene is TRBV29-1, the J gene TRBJ2-3; D possibly corresponds to TRBD2 (6 bases). Trimming took 6 bases from V and 9 from J, leaving 13 bases between them. The CDR3 is made up of 11 amino acids. Germline CDR1 reads SQVTM; CDR2 reads ANQGSEA. CDR3 nucleotides: TGCAGCGTAGCCGCGGGAACAACGCAGTATTTT. Translated, it gives CSVAAGTTQYF.

As for this clone: One end of the junction varies from germline; a read error may be responsible. V usage is TRBV30 and J usage is TRBJ2-3, with 9 bases that match TRBD2. Germline assignment: CDR1 GTSNPN and CDR2 SVGIG (reference sequence). The length of the CDR3 is 13 residues. CDR3 coding DNA: TGTGCCGGTCAGGGGACTAGCAGAGATACGCAGTATTTT. It yields the protein CAGQGTSRDTQYF.

The chain has TRBV19 and TRBJ2-2; TRBD1 aligns across 7 bases. The CDR3 runs 16 residues. The germline CDR1 and CDR2 sequences are LNHDA and SQIVND (reference sequence). J lost 2 bases, V lost 6 bases, and 9 bases had no gene match. CDR3 in DNA: TGTGCCAGTAGACCGACCGGGACAGTTAACACCGGGGAGCTGTTTTTT. Residues: CASRPTGTVNTGELFF.

This clone showed up just once. V is TRBV16 and J is TRBJ2-6; 8 nucleotides line up with TRBD1. With V trimmed by 4 bases and J by 4 bases, 3 bases remained unmatched. CDR3 length equals 15 residues. In germline, CDR1 is KGHSY, CDR2 FQNENV. The CDR3 bases are TGTGCCAGCAGCCTGGGACAGGCGGGGGCCAACGTCCTGACTTTC. Its translation is CASSLGQAGANVLTF.

V and J are TRBV6-5 and TRBJ1-2, with D perhaps matching TRBD1 (6 bases). With 1 base removed from V and 8 bases from J, the gap between germline ends came to 20 bases. Germline V gene sequence: CDR1 MNHEY, CDR2 SVGAGI. The CDR3 has 16 residues. CDR3 nucleotide sequence: TGTGCCAGCAGTTACTTTAGCAGCGGGGGCTCGCAGGGCTACACCTTC. Encoded protein: CASSYFSSGGSQGYTF.

The V gene is TRBV19, the J gene TRBJ1-2; D gene unclear. The germline CDR1 and CDR2 sequences are LNHDA and SQIVND (reference sequence). The V end lost 4 bases, the J end lost 4 bases, and 13 bases lay between the germline ends. CDR3 length: 14 amino acids. CDR3 sequence reads: CASSRFDISYGYTF. The CDR3 DNA follows: TGTGCCAGTAGTAGATTCGACATTTCCTATGGCTACACCTTC.

The chain joins TRBV11-2 to TRBJ2-7; maybe TRBD2 (5 bases). The V and J ends lost 1 base and 0 bases respectively, with 13 bases between them. Germline CDR1 is SGHAT and CDR2 is FQNNGV. The CDR3 contains 16 residues. CDR3 coding DNA: TGTGCCAGCAGCTTAGGGTCTGGAGCGGCCTCCTACGAGCAGTACTTC. It specifies CASSLGSGAASYEQYF.

This chain connects TRBV12-5 to TRBJ1-3; D uncertain. There are 15 residues in the CDR3. The germline CDR1 and CDR2 sequences are LGHNT and FRNRAP. Deletions cut 3 bases from V and 0 bases from J, with 9 bases between. The CDR3 DNA reads TGTGCTAGTGGTTTTGGCGGACTCTCTGGAAACACCATATATTTT. Translation gives CASGFGGLSGNTIYF.

The gene calls are TRBV7-9 and TRBJ2-3; D is uncertain. Germline CDR1 and CDR2: SEHNR and FQNEAQ (reference sequence). This CDR3 contains 12 residues. Trimming took 5 bases from V and 2 from J, leaving 5 bases between them. CDR3 region: CASSPHTDTQYF. Here the CDR3 DNA reads TGTGCCAGCAGCCCCCACACAGATACGCAGTATTTT.

This chain joins TRBV10-3 and TRBJ1-1; TRBD1 is a possible D gene (5 bases). V lost 5 bases, J lost 0 bases, and 10 bases lay in between. The CDR3 has 14 residues. Germline V gene sequence: CDR1 ENHRY, CDR2 SYGVKD. CDR3 sequence (DNA): TGTGCCATCAGTCTTGGGGGTTTGAACACTGAAGCTTTCTTT. Its protein is CAISLGGLNTEAFF.

J is TRBJ1-2 and V is TRBV4-3; D gene ambiguous. The germline V gene encodes CDR1 LGHNA and CDR2 YSLEER. The CDR3 is made up of 15 amino acids. V lost 1 base to trimming and J lost 4 bases, with 13 bases between them. CDR3 DNA: TGCGCCAGCAGCCAAGTAGCAGCTGCGGGCTATGGCTACACCTTC. Its protein is CASSQVAAAGYGYTF.

J is TRBJ2-3 and V is TRBV7-9; no firm D call. This CDR3 comprises 14 residues. Trimming stripped 4 bases from V and 4 bases from J, with 12 bases between. Germline CDR1 SEHNR, CDR2 FQNEAQ (reference sequence). DNA of the CDR3: TGTGCCAGCAGCTCGGTAGTAGACGCAGATACGCAGTATTTT. Translating gives CASSSVVDADTQYF. The entire variable domain, with the rest obtained from reference TRBV7-9 and TRBJ2-3, is as follows: DTGVSQNPRHKITKRGQNVTFRCDPISEHNRLYWYRQTLGQGPEFLTYFQNEAQLEKSRLLSDRFSAERPKGSFSTLEIQRTEQGDSAMYLCASSSVVDADTQYFGPGTRLTVL.

The rearrangement uses TRBV19 and TRBJ1-1; D remains ambiguous. Germline V gene lookup returns CDR1 LNHDA and CDR2 SQIVND (reference sequence). The V end lost 3 bases, the J end lost 0 bases, and 14 bases lay between the germline ends. CDR3 length equals 16 residues. The CDR3: CASSINGGLLNTEAFF. The CDR3 coding sequence is TGTGCCAGTAGTATCAACGGTGGCTTATTGAACACTGAAGCTTTCTTT.

This chain's CDR3 is CASSPELAYSTDTQYF. The CDR3 nucleotides are TGCGCCAGCAGCCCGGAACTAGCGTATAGCACAGATACGCAGTATTTT. This chain links TRBV5-1 with TRBJ2-3; TRBD2 matches at 7 bases. The CDR3 is 16 residues long. V trimming: 4 bases; J trimming: 0 bases; junction bases outside the gene matches: 8. The germline gives CDR1 SGHRS, CDR2 YFSETQ. Variable domain in full (rest from reference TRBV5-1 and TRBJ2-3): KAGVTQTPRYLIKTRGQQVTLSCSPISGHRSVSWYQQTPGQGLQFLFEYFSETQRNKGNFPGRFSGRQFSNSRSEMNVSTLELGDSALYLCASSPELAYSTDTQYFGPGTRLTVL.

The chain uses TRBV5-4 and TRBJ2-5; 8 positions agree with TRBD1. The CDR3 covers 14 residues. With V trimmed by 4 bases and J by 5 bases, 7 bases remained unmatched. CDR1 SGHNT and CDR2 YYREEE come from the germline V gene (reference sequence). Written as DNA, the CDR3 is TGTGCCAGCAGCCCCCAGGGGGCGGTCGAGACCCAGTACTTC. Encoded protein: CASSPQGAVETQYF.